The 30 T cell receptor beta chains reported below all come from one sample, sequenced in a study of T cell responses to AZD1222 COVID-19 vaccine. Only in-frame clones appear in the TCRdb table, and some are missing; sequencing was by immunoSEQ multiplex PCR. The top ten clones hold approximately 2% of a sample with 130,000 to 150,000 clones, roughly 94% of them seen once. The sample in question was peripheral blood, obtained on day 0 of AZD1222 vaccination. Receptor source: an adult in good health.

The chain recombines TRBV9 with TRBJ2-1, with D unclear. Germline CDR1 and CDR2: SGDLS and YYNGEE. This CDR3 is built from 13 residues. V was pared by 2 bases and J by 9 bases, with 12 bases between. The DNA for the CDR3 is TGTGCCAGCAGCGTGGTAGGGATAAGTGAGCAGTTCTTC. Translating gives CASSVVGISEQFF. The full variable domain, its missing parts supplied by reference TRBV9 and TRBJ2-1, is DSGVTQTPKHLITATGQRVTLRCSPRSGDLSVYWYQQSLDQGLQFLIQYYNGEERAKGNILERFSAQQFPDLHSELNLSSLELGDSALYFCASSVVGISEQFFGPGTRLTVL.

The chain combines TRBV5-4 with TRBJ1-2; D is perhaps TRBD1 (5 bases). Germline V lookup: CDR1 SGHNT, CDR2 YYREEE (reference sequence). The CDR3 extends over 13 amino acids. V was cut by 5 bases and J by 4 bases, with 12 bases left in between. Written as DNA, the CDR3 is TGTGCCAGCAGTCGGGACGGGACCTATGGCTACACCTTC. Its translation is CASSRDGTYGYTF. The entire variable domain, with the rest obtained from reference TRBV5-4 and TRBJ1-2, is as follows: ETGVTQSPTHLIKTRGQQVTLRCSSQSGHNTVSWYQQALGQGPQFIFQYYREEENGRGNFPPRFSGLQFPNYSSELNVNALELDDSALYLCASSRDGTYGYTFGSGTRLTVV.

The rearrangement uses TRBV11-2 and TRBJ1-1; possible D gene TRBD1, 5 bases. Trimming took off 5 bases at V and 3 bases at J, with 10 bases between the two ends. There are 13 residues in the CDR3. Germline loops: CDR1 SGHAT, CDR2 FQNNGV. DNA for the CDR3: TGTGCCAGCAGCCCGGGACCCTACACTGAAGCTTTCTTT. Protein sequence: CASSPGPYTEAFF.

The gene calls are TRBV19 and TRBJ2-3; D is perhaps TRBD1 (6 bases). Germline CDR1 reads LNHDA; CDR2 reads SQIVND (reference sequence). The CDR3 sequence is 12 residues long. Trimming stripped 6 bases from V and 6 bases from J, with 10 bases between. In nucleotides, the CDR3 is TGTGCCAGTAGGGGGGCTGGCGATACGCAGTATTTT. Translated: CASRGAGDTQYF.

This chain joins TRBV6-2 or TRBV6-3 and TRBJ2-7, with unresolved D. This CDR3 has 15 amino acids. Per the germline V gene, CDR1 is MNHEY and CDR2 is SVGEGT. Trimming took 0 bases from V and 2 from J, leaving 11 bases between them. The CDR3 nucleotides are TGTGCCAGCAGTTACTCGATGGTCACCCCCTACGAGCAGTACTTC. Translated: CASSYSMVTPYEQYF.

This sequence joins TRBV5-1 and TRBJ2-1; D might be TRBD2 (6 bases). The CDR3 is made up of 13 amino acids. V dropped 7 bases and J dropped 0 bases, with 8 bases sitting between them. Germline-derived CDR1 and CDR2 are SGHRS and YFSETQ. CDR3 protein: CASAGSSYNEQFF. CDR3 DNA sequence: TGCGCCAGCGCGGGGAGCTCCTACAATGAGCAGTTCTTC.

V gene TRBV2 combines with J gene TRBJ1-3; D unresolved. The germline gives CDR1 SNHLY, CDR2 FYNNEI. The CDR3 totals 13 residues. Trimming stripped 7 bases from V and 1 base from J, with 8 bases between. The CDR3 spells CASIEGSGNTIYF. In nucleotides, the CDR3 is TGTGCCAGCATAGAGGGTTCTGGAAACACCATATATTTT. The full variable domain, with the rest looked up from reference TRBV2 and TRBJ1-3, is EPEVTQTPSHQVTQMGQEVILRCVPISNHLYFYWYRQILGQKVEFLVSFYNNEISEKSEIFDDQFSVERPDGSNFTLKIRSTKLEDSAMYFCASIEGSGNTIYFGEGSWLTVV.

This clone was observed once. The rearrangement links TRBV5-4 to TRBJ2-7; 7 bases map to TRBD2. The CDR3 has 13 residues. Looked up from germline, CDR1 is SGHNT and CDR2 is YYREEE (reference sequence). Trimming removed 4 bases from V and 3 bases from J; junction bases left unmatched: 4. CDR3 region: CASSRGGDYEQYF. For the CDR3, the DNA is TGTGCCAGCAGCCGGGGAGGGGACTACGAGCAGTACTTC.

The chain joins TRBV19 to TRBJ2-5; TRBD1 agrees at 10 bases. The CDR3 is 14 residues long. The germline CDR1 and CDR2 sequences are LNHDA and SQIVND (reference sequence). V lost 6 bases, J lost 5 bases, and 6 bases stayed unmatched. This CDR3 is CASRRQGAVETQYF. CDR3 sequence (DNA): TGTGCCAGTAGAAGACAGGGGGCGGTGGAGACCCAGTACTTC.

The table lists this clone with a few counts. V and J are TRBV4-3 and TRBJ1-1; no firm D call. The germline V gene encodes CDR1 LGHNA and CDR2 YSLEER. Between the trimmed V and J ends, which lost 3 bases and 1 base, there was a span of 6 bases. CDR3 length: 13 amino acids. CDR3 amino acids: CASSHQGNTEAFF. CDR3 coding DNA: TGCGCCAGCAGCCATCAAGGGAACACTGAAGCTTTCTTT.

The CDR3 DNA follows: TGTGCCAGCTCACCGGCAGGGGGCGTCAGGGGTATCTATGGCTACACCTTC. This codes for CASSPAGGVRGIYGYTF. The V gene is TRBV18, the J gene TRBJ1-2; TRBD1 matches at 8 bases. Germline V gives CDR1 KGHSH, CDR2 LQKENI. The length of the CDR3 is 17 residues. V dropped 3 bases and J dropped 4; count of bases not matched to a gene: 13. Variable domain in full (rest from reference TRBV18 and TRBJ1-2): NAGVMQNPRHLVRRRGQEARLRCSPMKGHSHVYWYRQLPEEGLKFMVYLQKENIIDESGMPKERFSAEFPKEGPSILRIQQVVRGDSAAYFCASSPAGGVRGIYGYTFGSGTRLTVV.

CDR3 loop: CASSTIGGPDEKLFF. The CDR3 region has the DNA TGTGCCAGCAGTACAATAGGGGGTCCGGATGAAAAACTGTTTTTT. The chain recombines TRBV5-4 with TRBJ1-4; D may be TRBD1 (6 bases). The CDR3 covers 15 residues. Germline V lookup: CDR1 SGHNT, CDR2 YYREEE (reference sequence). The germline V and J ends were trimmed by 5 bases and 6 bases, with 17 bases remaining between them.

In this sample, this clone turned up once. CDR3 in amino acids: CASSQDVGGAFEQFF. The CDR3 DNA reads as TGTGCCAGCAGCCAAGATGTGGGGGGGGCCTTTGAGCAGTTCTTC. This rearrangement joins TRBV3-1 (or the pseudogene TRBV3-2) to TRBJ2-1, with D maybe TRBD2 (7 bases). Germline-derived CDR1 and CDR2 are LGHDT and YNNKEL (reference sequence). Trimming removed 0 bases from V and 9 bases from J, with 15 bases in between. The CDR3 is 15 residues long.

The V gene is TRBV19, the J gene TRBJ1-5; a possible D gene is TRBD1 (6 bases). Germline assignment: CDR1 LNHDA and CDR2 SQIVND (reference sequence). This CDR3 has 15 amino acids. The V end lost 5 bases, the J end lost 5 bases, and 16 bases lay between the germline ends. The CDR3 spells CASSWGGGLDQPQHF. The CDR3 DNA is TGTGCCAGTAGTTGGGGGGGCGGGCTTGATCAGCCCCAGCATTTT.

This clone was seen more than once but under ten times. The V gene is TRBV28, the J gene TRBJ2-3; 9 positions agree with TRBD1. The CDR3 length is 16 residues. V was clipped by 4 bases and J by 4 bases; unmatched bases: 9. CDR1 and CDR2 from the germline V gene are MDHEN and SYDVKM. In DNA, the CDR3 is TGTGCCAGCAGTTCCGGCGGGACAGGGCTCCCAGATACGCAGTATTTT. It codes for CASSSGGTGLPDTQYF.

The rearrangement links TRBV18 to TRBJ2-2; TRBD2 aligns across 7 bases. The CDR3 loop spans 14 amino acids. V was clipped by 8 bases and J by 6 bases; unmatched bases: 9. Germline assignment: CDR1 KGHSH and CDR2 LQKENI. The CDR3 is CASLQRGTPGELFF. The CDR3 DNA reads TGTGCCAGCCTCCAGCGGGGAACCCCCGGGGAGCTGTTTTTT.

This chain joins TRBV10-3 and TRBJ2-3, with 11 bases identical to TRBD2. V lost 6 bases to trimming and J lost 0 bases; unmatched junction nucleotides: 2. The CDR3 totals 15 residues. Germline lookup yields CDR1 ENHRY and CDR2 SYGVKD. The CDR3 spells CAIRGTSGSTDTQYF. In DNA form, the CDR3 reads TGTGCCATCAGGGGGACTAGCGGTAGCACAGATACGCAGTATTTT.

The gene calls are TRBV19 and TRBJ1-6; perhaps TRBD1 as D (5 bases). Trimming took 6 bases from V and 9 from J, leaving 21 bases between them. Germline CDR1 is LNHDA and CDR2 is SQIVND (reference sequence). The CDR3 spans 16 residues. DNA of the CDR3: TGTGCCAGTAGCATTCGGGACGGCGGTAGGGGTTCACCCCTCCACTTT. Residues: CASSIRDGGRGSPLHF.

Details on this clone: Other DNA variants within this sample encode the same CDR3. This rearrangement joins TRBV7-9 to TRBJ2-7; D tentatively fits TRBD1 or TRBD2 (6 bases each). CDR1 and CDR2 from the germline V gene are SEHNR and FQNEAQ (reference sequence). The CDR3 runs to 13 residues. Between the trimmed V and J ends, which lost 3 bases and 2 bases, there was a span of 8 bases. Here the CDR3 reads CASSLGGPYEQYF. CDR3 in DNA: TGTGCCAGCAGCTTGGGGGGCCCCTACGAGCAGTACTTC.

The chain is built from TRBV9 and TRBJ2-3; TRBD2 is a possible D gene (6 bases). In germline, CDR1 is SGDLS, CDR2 YYNGEE. This CDR3 has 15 residues. Trimming cost V 2 bases and J 4 bases, with 14 bases left between them. Written as DNA, the CDR3 is TGTGCCAGCAGCGTCACTGGGGGAGGTGCAGATACGCAGTATTTT. Amino acid sequence: CASSVTGGGADTQYF.

The genes are TRBV19 and TRBJ1-1, with D unresolved. This CDR3 contains 14 residues. The germline V gene has CDR1 LNHDA and CDR2 SQIVND (reference sequence). Between the trimmed V and J ends, which lost 3 bases and 6 bases, there was a span of 14 bases. As DNA, the CDR3 is TGTGCCAGTAGTATCGCCAAAGGGATGTCTGAAGCTTTCTTT. Translated, it gives CASSIAKGMSEAFF.

In DNA form, the CDR3 reads TGTGCCAGTAGTATAGGGGTTTGGGAGACCGGACACATCAACACTGAAGCTTTCTTT. This translates into CASSIGVWETGHINTEAFF. The genes are TRBV19 and TRBJ1-1, with a weak D call TRBD1 (5 bases). CDR1 LNHDA and CDR2 SQIVND come from the germline V gene (reference sequence). The CDR3 runs to 19 residues. V was cut by 1 base and J by 2 bases, with 23 bases left in between.

The rearrangement joins TRBV24-1 to TRBJ2-3, with 10 bases fitting TRBD1. The CDR3 has 18 amino acids. Germline lookup yields CDR1 KGHDR and CDR2 SFDVKD. After removal of 10 bases from V and 2 bases from J, the junction contained 17 bases not matched to a gene. The CDR3 DNA reads TGTGCCACTTCCCAAGCCTCCGGGACAGGGGATTACACAGATACGCAGTATTTT. Its translation: CATSQASGTGDYTDTQYF.

A remark on this clone: This CDR3 is also generated by other DNA sequences in the sample. J is TRBJ2-7 and V is TRBV5-1; TRBD2 is a possible D gene (5 bases). Per germline, CDR1 SGHRS and CDR2 YFSETQ. Between the trimmed V and J ends, which lost 1 base and 1 base, there was a span of 6 bases. CDR3 length equals 13 residues. The CDR3 DNA sequence: TGCGCCAGCAGCTTGCGGGGATCCTACGAGCAGTACTTC. Its protein is CASSLRGSYEQYF.

This chain connects TRBV2 to TRBJ1-4, with 7 bases identical to TRBD1. V was pared by 11 bases and J by 0 bases, with 12 bases of the junction left unmatched. Germline V gene data show CDR1 as SNHLY and CDR2 as FYNNEI. The CDR3 covers 16 residues. CDR3 nucleotide sequence: TGTGCCTGTCGCAGGGAGGGGGCTGCAACTAATGAAAAACTGTTTTTT. It is translated as CACRREGAATNEKLFF.

CDR3 bases: TGTGCCAGCAGTACGGGGGGTCGGGTCTATGGCTACACCTTC. Protein product: CASSTGGRVYGYTF. The chain has TRBV27 and TRBJ1-2; possibly TRBD1 for D (5 bases). CDR1 is MNHEY, CDR2 SMNVEV, per germline (reference sequence). Trimming pared 5 bases from V and 4 bases from J, leaving 14 bases between. This CDR3 region has 14 residues.

CDR3 DNA: TGTGCCAGCAGCTTAGATATTCAGGGTTCCTATAATTCACCCCTCCACTTT. Translation gives CASSLDIQGSYNSPLHF. The rearrangement links TRBV11-2 to TRBJ1-6, with D tentatively TRBD1 (5 bases). Trimming took 0 bases from V and 1 from J, leaving 10 bases between them. CDR1 is SGHAT, CDR2 FQNNGV, per germline. The CDR3 sequence is 17 residues long.

The genes are TRBV29-1 and TRBJ2-6; D remains unclear. The length of the CDR3 is 12 residues. The germline V gene has CDR1 SQVTM and CDR2 ANQGSEA. V was clipped by 0 bases and J by 9 bases, with 6 bases between them. The CDR3 DNA is TGCAGCGTTGAAGACGTTGGCAACGTCCTGACTTTC. It yields the protein CSVEDVGNVLTF.

J is TRBJ1-2 and V is TRBV2; D uncertain. This CDR3 contains 13 residues. The germline V and J ends were trimmed by 4 bases and 6 bases, with 12 bases remaining between them. Per germline, CDR1 SNHLY and CDR2 FYNNEI. CDR3 nucleotides: TGTGCCAGCAGTGCCACTAGGGAGGATGGCTACACCTTC. Protein: CASSATREDGYTF.

The chain joins TRBV2 to TRBJ1-5, with 7 positions matching TRBD1. The germline gives CDR1 SNHLY, CDR2 FYNNEI. This CDR3 region has 14 residues. Trimming took 8 bases from V and 6 from J; bases not matched to a gene: 10. Written as DNA, the CDR3 is TGTGCCAGCGGGAAACAGGGGAGCGCTCAGCCCCAGCATTTT. Protein: CASGKQGSAQPQHF.